Reported below is one T cell receptor (beta chain). This receptor's antigen is unknown. Per-base quality was not reported, and no clone a single base away is much larger than it. The sample is drawn from a study of T cell responses to AZD1222 COVID-19 vaccine (dated by TCRdb to 2020 to 2023). Background on the whole study: A total of approximately 240 trial participants underwent TCR sequencing, of whom approximately 200 had received two doses of AZD1222 and 26 had received two doses of the MenACWY control vaccine. Trial participants were enrolled into age subgroups of 18-55, 56-69 and 70-plus years, which contained roughly 140, 27 and 60 TCR-sequenced participants, respectively.

The time point label, read with the paper, signifies: about 28 days (+/-7) after the second vaccine dose. AZD1222 recipients with second doses at about 4 weeks or about 12 weeks were pooled, because spike-specific TCR depth and breadth did not differ between schedules. Vaccinee samples were obtained from the UK trials COV001 and COV002, which included a single-blind randomized controlled phase 2/3 trial of AZD1222 (ChAdOx1 nCoV-19) in healthy adults. Trial participant PBMC samples were collected at day 0 and day 28 after the second dose for TCRbeta chain sequencing. Taken from the germline V gene, the CDR1 and CDR2 loops are SGDLS and YYNGEE. Inclusive of the bounding cysteine and phenylalanine, the CDR3 is 14 residues long. Just the 42-base CDR3 DNA is kept, in frame starting at base 1. V is trimmed back by 3 bases and J by 5 bases, and the junction contains 6 bases that no gene match accounts for.

Overall results and qualifications from the work: The whole spike protein was spanned by vaccine-associated CD4 TCRs, and dominant responses were seen in regions 160-218 and 743-854. Conclusions about previously exposed vaccinees were limited because only 6 or 7 AZD1222 recipients were SARS-CoV-2 seropositive at baseline. Reportedly, almost half of the unique spike-specific TCRs recognized epitopes lying outside the regions that are mutated in the B.1.351 and B.1.1.7 variants. Participants were mostly white British, with more females than males. The authors suggested clonal diversity may have been underestimated. In the small 56-69-year group, the increase in depth fell short of significance, most likely because of low power. After two AZD1222 doses, both the breadth and the depth of spike-specific TCRs were significantly higher than at day 0 and than in MenACWY recipients. No day 14 peak-response samples were available, so repertoires were characterized only after the peak T cell response.

The CDR3 regions of human TCRbeta chains were subjected to immunosequencing. In the source study's methods: Repertoire TCRs were matched against a reference library of SARS-CoV-2-specific TCRs generated with the MIRA antigen-specificity platform. Breadth meant the fraction of unique TCRs that were SARS-CoV-2-associated, whereas depth meant the fraction of total T cells that were SARS-CoV-2-associated. Each spike-specific TCR was assigned to its reactive spike region and to a CD4 or CD8 class using the MIRA data. Log10-transformed breadth and depth values were compared by one-way ANOVA with Sidak's multiple comparisons tests. TCRdb took over this immuneACCESS table, retaining in-frame rearrangements with V and J assigned. Such tables are incomplete; in checked studies, under half of the missing clones stem from an unresolved V gene, and the remainder is unexplained. That table furnishes V, J and clone size, whereas the DNA furnished D and trimming. The sample contains about 180,000 clones, around 90% of them found a single time. The ten largest clonotypes hold around 1.9% of the sample.

The chain uses TRBV9 and TRBJ2-7, with TRBD1 identical over 9 junction bases. This TCR came from an adult who received the AZD1222 COVID-19 vaccine. The sample here was peripheral blood, taken 28 days after the second AZD1222 dose. The CDR3 in this case is CASSGTGVRDEQYF. Read as DNA, the sequence is TGTGCCAGCAGCGGGACAGGGGTTCGTGACGAGCAGTACTTC.